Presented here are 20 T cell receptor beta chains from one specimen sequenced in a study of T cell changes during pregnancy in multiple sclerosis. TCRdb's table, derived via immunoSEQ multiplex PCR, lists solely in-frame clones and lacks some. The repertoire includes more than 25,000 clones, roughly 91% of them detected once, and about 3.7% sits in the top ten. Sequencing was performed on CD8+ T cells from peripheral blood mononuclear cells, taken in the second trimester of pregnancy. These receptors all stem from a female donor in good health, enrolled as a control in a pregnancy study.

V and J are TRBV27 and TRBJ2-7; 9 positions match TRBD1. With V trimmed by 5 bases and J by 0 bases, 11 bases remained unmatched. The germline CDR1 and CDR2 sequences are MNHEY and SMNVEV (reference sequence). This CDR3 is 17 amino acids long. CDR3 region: CASSPSPGTGYSYEQYF. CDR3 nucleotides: TGTGCCAGCAGTCCATCGCCCGGGACAGGGTACTCCTACGAGCAGTACTTC.

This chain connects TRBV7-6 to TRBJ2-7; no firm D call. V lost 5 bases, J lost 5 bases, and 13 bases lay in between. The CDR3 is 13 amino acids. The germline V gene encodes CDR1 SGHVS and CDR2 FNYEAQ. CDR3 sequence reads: CASSPPAENEQYF. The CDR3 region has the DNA TGTGCCAGCAGCCCACCCGCGGAAAACGAGCAGTACTTC.

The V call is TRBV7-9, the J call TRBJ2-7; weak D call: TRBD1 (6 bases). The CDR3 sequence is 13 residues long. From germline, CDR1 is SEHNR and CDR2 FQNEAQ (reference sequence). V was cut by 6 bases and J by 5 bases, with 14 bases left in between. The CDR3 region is CASRPGQDHEQYF. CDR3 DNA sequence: TGTGCCAGCAGGCCGGGACAAGACCACGAGCAGTACTTC.

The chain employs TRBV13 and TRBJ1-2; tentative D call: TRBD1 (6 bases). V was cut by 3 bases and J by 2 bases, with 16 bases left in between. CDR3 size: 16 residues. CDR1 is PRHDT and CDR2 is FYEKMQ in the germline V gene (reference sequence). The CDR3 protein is CASSFYPPDRNYGYTF. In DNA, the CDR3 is TGTGCCAGCAGCTTTTACCCTCCGGACAGAAACTATGGCTACACCTTC.

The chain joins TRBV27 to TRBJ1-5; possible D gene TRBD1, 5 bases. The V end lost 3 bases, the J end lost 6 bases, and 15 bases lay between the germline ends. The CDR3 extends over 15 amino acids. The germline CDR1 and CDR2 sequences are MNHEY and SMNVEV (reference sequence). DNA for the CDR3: TGTGCCAGCAGTTTCGCGGGGGATGGTGGTCAGCCCCAGCATTTT. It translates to CASSFAGDGGQPQHF.

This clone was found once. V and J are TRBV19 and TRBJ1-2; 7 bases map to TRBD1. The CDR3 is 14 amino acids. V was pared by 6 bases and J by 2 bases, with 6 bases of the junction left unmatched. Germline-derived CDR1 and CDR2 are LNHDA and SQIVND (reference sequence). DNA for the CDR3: TGTGCCAGTAGGCCGGGACAGCCGAACTATGGCTACACCTTC. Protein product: CASRPGQPNYGYTF.

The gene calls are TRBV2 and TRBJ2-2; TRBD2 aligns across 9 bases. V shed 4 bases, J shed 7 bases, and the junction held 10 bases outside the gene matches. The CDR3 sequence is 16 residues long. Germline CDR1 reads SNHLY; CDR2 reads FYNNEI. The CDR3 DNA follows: TGTGCCAGCAGTGGTGTCGGCGGGGGGGCAGTCGGGGAGCTGTTTTTT. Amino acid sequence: CASSGVGGGAVGELFF. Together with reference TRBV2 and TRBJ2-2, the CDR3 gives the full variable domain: EPEVTQTPSHQVTQMGQEVILRCVPISNHLYFYWYRQILGQKVEFLVSFYNNEISEKSEIFDDQFSVERPDGSNFTLKIRSTKLEDSAMYFCASSGVGGGAVGELFFGEGSRLTVL.

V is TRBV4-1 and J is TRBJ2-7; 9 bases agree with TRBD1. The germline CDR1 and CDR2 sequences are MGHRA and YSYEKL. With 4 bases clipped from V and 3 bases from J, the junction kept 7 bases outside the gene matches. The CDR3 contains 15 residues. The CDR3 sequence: CASSLGQGTSYEQYF. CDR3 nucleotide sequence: TGCGCCAGCAGCCTCGGACAGGGGACAAGCTACGAGCAGTACTTC.

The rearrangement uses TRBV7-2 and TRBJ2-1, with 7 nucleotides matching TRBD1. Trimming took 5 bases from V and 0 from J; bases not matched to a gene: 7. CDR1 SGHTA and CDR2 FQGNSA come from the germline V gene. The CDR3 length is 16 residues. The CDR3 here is CASSAWGQSSYNEQFF. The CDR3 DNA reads TGTGCCAGCAGCGCATGGGGACAGAGCTCCTACAATGAGCAGTTCTTC.

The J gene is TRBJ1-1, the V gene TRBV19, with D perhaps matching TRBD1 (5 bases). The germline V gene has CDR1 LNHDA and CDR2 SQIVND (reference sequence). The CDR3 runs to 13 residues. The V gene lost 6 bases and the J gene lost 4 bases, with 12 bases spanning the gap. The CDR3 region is CASSPQGSTEAFF. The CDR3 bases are TGTGCCAGTAGCCCTCAGGGTAGCACTGAAGCTTTCTTT.

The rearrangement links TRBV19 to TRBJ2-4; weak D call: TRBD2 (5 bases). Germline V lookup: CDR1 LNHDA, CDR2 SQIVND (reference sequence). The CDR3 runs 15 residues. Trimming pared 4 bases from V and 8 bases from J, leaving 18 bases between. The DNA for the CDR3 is TGTGCCAGTAGTACCGGGCCCTTCTTCGGGGACATTCAGTACTTC. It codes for CASSTGPFFGDIQYF.

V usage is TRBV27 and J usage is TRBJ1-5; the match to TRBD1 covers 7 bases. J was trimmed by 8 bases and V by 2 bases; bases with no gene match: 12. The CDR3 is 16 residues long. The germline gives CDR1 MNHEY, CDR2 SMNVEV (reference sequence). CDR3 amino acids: CASSLTGVASGEPQHF. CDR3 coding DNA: TGTGCCAGCAGTTTAACAGGGGTGGCCTCGGGGGAGCCCCAGCATTTT.

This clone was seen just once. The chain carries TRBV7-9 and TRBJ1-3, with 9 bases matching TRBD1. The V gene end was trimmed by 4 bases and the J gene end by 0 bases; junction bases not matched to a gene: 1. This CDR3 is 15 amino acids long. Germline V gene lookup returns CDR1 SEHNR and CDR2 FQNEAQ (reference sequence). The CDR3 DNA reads TGTGCCAGCAGCTGGACAGGGGTCTCTGGAAACACCATATATTTT. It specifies CASSWTGVSGNTIYF.

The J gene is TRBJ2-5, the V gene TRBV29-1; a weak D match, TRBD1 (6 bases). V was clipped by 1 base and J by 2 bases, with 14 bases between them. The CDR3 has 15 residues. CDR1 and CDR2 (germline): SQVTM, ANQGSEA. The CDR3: CSVEVQTGLQETQYF. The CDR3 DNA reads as TGCAGCGTTGAAGTCCAAACAGGGTTGCAAGAGACCCAGTACTTC.

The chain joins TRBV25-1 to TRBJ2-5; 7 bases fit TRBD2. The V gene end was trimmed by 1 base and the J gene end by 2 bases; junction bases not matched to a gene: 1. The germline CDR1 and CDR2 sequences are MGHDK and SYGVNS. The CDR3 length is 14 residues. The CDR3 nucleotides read TGTGCCAGCAGTGAATGGGAGGGGCAAGAGACCCAGTACTTC. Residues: CASSEWEGQETQYF.

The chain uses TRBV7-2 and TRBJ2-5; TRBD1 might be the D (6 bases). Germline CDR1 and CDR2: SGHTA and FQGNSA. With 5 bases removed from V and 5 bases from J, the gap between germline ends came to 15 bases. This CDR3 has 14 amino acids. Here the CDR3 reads CASSLNRDLETQYF. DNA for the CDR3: TGTGCCAGCAGCCTCAACAGGGATTTGGAGACCCAGTACTTC.

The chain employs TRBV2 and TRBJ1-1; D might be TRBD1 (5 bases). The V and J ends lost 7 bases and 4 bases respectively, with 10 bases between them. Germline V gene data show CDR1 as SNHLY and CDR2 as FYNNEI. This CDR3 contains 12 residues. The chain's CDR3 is CASIGGGTEAFF. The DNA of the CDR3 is TGTGCCAGCATCGGCGGGGGCACTGAAGCTTTCTTT.

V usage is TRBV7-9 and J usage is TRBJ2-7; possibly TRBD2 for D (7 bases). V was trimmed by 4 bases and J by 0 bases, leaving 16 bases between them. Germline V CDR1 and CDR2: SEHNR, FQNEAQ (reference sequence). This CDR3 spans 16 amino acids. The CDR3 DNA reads TGTGCCAGCAGCTCAACTCGCGGGGGCCACTCCTACGAGCAGTACTTC. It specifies CASSSTRGGHSYEQYF.

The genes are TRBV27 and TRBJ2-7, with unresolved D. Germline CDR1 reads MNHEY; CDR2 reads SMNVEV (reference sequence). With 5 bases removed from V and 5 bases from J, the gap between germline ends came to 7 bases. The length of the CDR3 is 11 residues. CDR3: CASSEADEQYF. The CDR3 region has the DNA TGTGCCAGCAGTGAGGCAGACGAGCAGTACTTC.

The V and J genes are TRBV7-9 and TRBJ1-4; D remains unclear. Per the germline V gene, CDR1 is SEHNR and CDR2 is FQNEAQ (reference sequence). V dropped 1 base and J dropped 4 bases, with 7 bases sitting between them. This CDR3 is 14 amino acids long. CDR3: CASSLGGINEKLFF. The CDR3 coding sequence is TGTGCCAGCAGCTTAGGAGGGATTAATGAAAAACTGTTTTTT.